Below, one TCR beta chain is given with its context. The antigen this receptor binds is unknown. The sample holds no much larger clone one base away, and base qualities are not on file. Unmatched junction bases come to 12, with V trimmed by 9 bases and J by 3 bases. The germline V gene supplies CDR1 LGHNT and CDR2 FRNRAP. CDR3 length: 16 amino acids, cysteine to phenylalanine. The only DNA kept is the CDR3, 48 bases in frame from the first base. The sample belongs to a study of blood T cell repertoires in COVID-19 (TCRdb year 2020). Background on the whole study: Collaborator samples came from the United States, Italy and Spain and covered acute and convalescent phases of COVID-19. The material from the prospective study consisted of cDNA or gDNA derived from T cells, B-cell-depleted T cells, or PBMCs. Deeply sampled blood TCRbeta repertoires from subjects exposed to, actively infected with, or recovered from COVID-19 were included in the dataset. A freely available public database, intended as a resource for researchers studying the immune response to SARS-CoV-2, is where the repertoires were released. Samples were obtained from the ongoing ImmuneRACE study (first 160 participants) and from some 1,200 subjects provided by 6 global collaborators. Sample metadata almost always included a de-identified subject ID, COVID-19 status, age in years and sex. Where available, HLA class I and class II types were obtained from metadata supplied by the sample provider rather than from assay-based typing.

Beyond this particular receptor, the publication reports: How much clinical and demographic metadata was included differed by source and by participant, and the metadata was provided uncurated.

TCRbeta CDR3 regions were amplified from genomic DNA using the immunoSEQ Assay, a bias-controlled multiplex PCR. The source study handled its data this way. The number of nucleated cells in each sample was estimated by amplification of reference gene primers within the assay. Sequence reads were collapsed and filtered to measure the absolute abundance of every unique TCRbeta CDR3 rearrangement. For each sample, productive Simpson clonality was calculated by taking the square root of Simpson's diversity index across productive rearrangements. In TCRdb, the immuneACCESS table is reduced to in-frame sequences with V and J assigned. These tables do not hold every clone; where another copy was compared, an unresolved V gene accounts for under half, and the others remain unexplained. V and J calls and clone size are those listed in that table; D and trimming were worked out from the DNA. The table for this sample lists about 94,000 clones; 75% to 80% of them were counted only once. The ten largest make up 6.3% of the sample.

At one collaborating source in Seattle, patients were enrolled during active infection and were followed longitudinally through the course of disease. Whole blood was collected in K2EDTA tubes by collaborating institutions according to the institutions' own protocols. For TCRbeta analysis, collaborator samples were shipped as frozen whole blood, as isolated PBMCs, or as DNA extracted from either sample type. This chain joins TRBV12-5 to TRBJ2-7; 12 bases in between match TRBD1. This receptor was taken from a man aged 65 to 85 with COVID-19, enrolled during active disease. Sequencing was done on a sample of peripheral blood. The CDR3 is CASRTPGTGGCYEQYF. At the DNA level, the sequence is TGTGCTAGCCGCACCCCCGGGACAGGGGGCTGCTACGAGCAGTACTTC.